This entry is about one T cell receptor (beta chain). This CDR3 is built from 15 residues. Trimming cost V 6 bases and J 0 bases, with 12 bases left between them. The germline gives CDR1 SEHNR, CDR2 FQNEAQ (reference sequence). The data are from a study of blood T cell repertoires in COVID-19. Using immunoSEQ multiplex PCR, the repertoire was profiled, and TCRdb retains in-frame clones only, with some absent. The sample holds nearly 200,000 clones, roughly 90% seen once. This TCR was sampled from a woman younger than 30 who had recovered from COVID-19. The sequenced sample consisted of PBMCs or T cells enriched from blood (not recorded which). The chain joins TRBV7-9 to TRBJ1-5; possibly TRBD1 for D (6 bases). Here the CDR3 reads CASSPGHNSNQPQHF. The CDR3 coding sequence is TGTGCCAGCAGTCCGGGACACAATAGCAATCAGCCCCAGCATTTT.